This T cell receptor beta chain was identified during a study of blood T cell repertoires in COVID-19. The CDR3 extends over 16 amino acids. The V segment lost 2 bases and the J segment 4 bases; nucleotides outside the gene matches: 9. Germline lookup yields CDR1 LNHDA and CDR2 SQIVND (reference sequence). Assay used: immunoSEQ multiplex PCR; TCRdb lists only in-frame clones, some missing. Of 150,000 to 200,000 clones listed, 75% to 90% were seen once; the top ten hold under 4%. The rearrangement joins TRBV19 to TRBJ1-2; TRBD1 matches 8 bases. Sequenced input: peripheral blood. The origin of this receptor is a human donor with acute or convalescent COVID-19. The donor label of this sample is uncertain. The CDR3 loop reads CASSILSAGQAYGYTF. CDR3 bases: TGTGCCAGTAGTATACTGTCTGCGGGACAGGCCTATGGCTACACCTTC.